This T cell receptor beta chain was identified in a study of blood T cell repertoires in COVID-19. Background on the study: Collection of acute and convalescent COVID-19 samples took place in the United States, Italy and Spain. Sample material is recorded as cDNA or gDNA derived from T cells, B-cell-depleted T cells, or PBMCs.

Original processing notes: From reference gene primer amplification, estimates of nucleated cell counts were derived. Measured with immunoSEQ multiplex PCR; TCRdb has only the in-frame clones, and not every one. The DNA was the basis for D and trimming; V, J and clone size are from that table. The sample shows some 80,000 clones, more than 65% of them seen only once. The length of the CDR3 is 11 residues. The chain combines TRBV21-1 with TRBJ1-1. TRBV21-1 is marked as a pseudogene. Sequenced input: peripheral blood. This sequence originates from a woman over 75 with active or convalescent COVID-19. Here the CDR3 DNA reads TGTCCCAACCGGGGGTGCGCTGAAGCTTTCTTT. Protein product: CPNRGCAEAFF.